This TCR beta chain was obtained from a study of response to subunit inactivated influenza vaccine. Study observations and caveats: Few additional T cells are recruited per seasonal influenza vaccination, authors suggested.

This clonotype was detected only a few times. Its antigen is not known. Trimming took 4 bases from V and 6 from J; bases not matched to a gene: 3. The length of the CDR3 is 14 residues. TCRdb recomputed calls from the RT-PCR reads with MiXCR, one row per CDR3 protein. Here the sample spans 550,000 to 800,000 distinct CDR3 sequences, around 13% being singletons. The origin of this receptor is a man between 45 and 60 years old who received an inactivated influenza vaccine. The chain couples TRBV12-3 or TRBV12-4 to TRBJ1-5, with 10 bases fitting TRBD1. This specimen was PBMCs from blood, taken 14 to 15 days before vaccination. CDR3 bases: TGTGCCAGCAGTTCCCGGGACAGGGGTCAGCCCCAGCATTTT. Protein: CASSSRDRGQPQHF.